A single sample gave rise to the 10 T cell receptor beta chains below, sequenced in a study of shared clonotypes between healthy human individuals. Measured with immunoSEQ multiplex PCR; TCRdb has only the in-frame clones, and not every one. The table records 1,400,000 or so clones, about 98.5% of them present only once. The sequenced material came from naive CD4+ T cells sorted from blood. Specified subset: CD45RA+ positively selected. These receptors came from a man aged 25-40 years in good health.

This chain links TRBV5-4 with TRBJ2-7; D tentatively reads TRBD1 or TRBD2 (6 bases each). The CDR3 consists of 15 residues. Germline assignment: CDR1 SGHNT and CDR2 YYREEE (reference sequence). Trimming removed 4 bases from V and 0 bases from J, with 14 bases in between. This CDR3 is CASSPGVAVSYEQYF. DNA for the CDR3: TGTGCCAGCAGCCCAGGGGTAGCGGTCTCCTACGAGCAGTACTTC.

The J gene is TRBJ1-1, the V gene TRBV14, with D hard to call. The CDR3 spans 13 residues. Trimming took off 1 base at V and 7 bases at J, with 10 bases between the two ends. CDR1 SGHDN and CDR2 FVKESK come from the germline V gene. Here the CDR3 DNA reads TGTGCCAGCAGCCAAGTTGAGGGTAATGAAGCTTTCTTT. Its translation is CASSQVEGNEAFF.

This chain links TRBV2 with TRBJ2-2; D is perhaps TRBD1 (5 bases). Trimming took 8 bases from V and 0 from J, leaving 19 bases between them. Germline V CDR1 and CDR2: SNHLY, FYNNEI. There are 17 residues in the CDR3. Here the CDR3 reads CASGEGVMAANTGELFF. The CDR3 DNA reads as TGTGCCAGCGGCGAAGGGGTTATGGCGGCGAACACCGGGGAGCTGTTTTTT.

This clone is a singleton in its sample. The chain carries TRBV5-6 and TRBJ2-2, with TRBD1 matching over 7 bases. V shed 6 bases, J shed 3 bases, and the junction held 11 bases outside the gene matches. Germline assignment: CDR1 SGHDT and CDR2 YYEEEE. The CDR3 extends over 16 amino acids. The CDR3 bases are TGTGCCAGCACCCGGGGACGGGGACAGCACACCGGGGAGCTGTTTTTT. Amino acids: CASTRGRGQHTGELFF.

The gene calls are TRBV28 and TRBJ1-3, with unresolved D. This CDR3 has 18 residues. V was shortened by 2 bases and J by 3 bases, with 20 bases between the two germline ends. CDR1 is MDHEN and CDR2 is SYDVKM in the germline V gene. The CDR3 sequence is CASSLASLKGSGGNTIYF. The DNA of the CDR3 is TGTGCCAGCAGTTTAGCCTCACTTAAGGGATCCGGTGGAAACACCATATATTTT.

The rearrangement joins TRBV18 to TRBJ2-7; 7 bases are a match to TRBD1. Germline V CDR1 and CDR2: KGHSH, LQKENI. V shed 2 bases, J shed 2 bases, and the junction held 12 bases outside the gene matches. This CDR3 is 17 amino acids long. The CDR3 sequence: CASSPVLAQGVPYEQYF. CDR3 DNA sequence: TGTGCCAGCTCACCAGTGTTGGCGCAGGGGGTCCCCTACGAGCAGTACTTC.

The chain couples TRBV14 to TRBJ1-1; a possible D gene is TRBD1 (5 bases). Per the germline V gene, CDR1 is SGHDN and CDR2 is FVKESK. Trimming cost V 1 base and J 4 bases, with 7 bases left between them. The CDR3 loop spans 13 amino acids. The CDR3 region has the DNA TGTGCCAGCAGCCAAGGCAGGGTCACTGAAGCTTTCTTT. Amino acid sequence: CASSQGRVTEAFF. Drawing the rest from reference TRBV14 and TRBJ1-1, the complete variable domain is EAGVTQFPSHSVIEKGQTVTLRCDPISGHDNLYWYRRVMGKEIKFLLHFVKESKQDESGMPNNRFLAERTGGTYSTLKVQPAELEDSGVYFCASSQGRVTEAFFGQGTRLTVV.

This chain connects TRBV27 to TRBJ2-7, with 8 bases that match TRBD2. The junction had 14 bases not matched to a gene; V was cut back by 4 bases and J by 3 bases. The V gene's germline CDR1 is MNHEY and CDR2 SMNVEV (reference sequence). The CDR3 loop spans 17 amino acids. CDR3 protein: CASSYGYRPLAGYEQYF. The CDR3 DNA reads TGTGCCAGCAGTTATGGATATAGACCCCTAGCGGGCTACGAGCAGTACTTC.

This rearrangement joins TRBV29-1 to TRBJ2-7, with 10 positions matching TRBD2. V was clipped by 7 bases and J by 6 bases; unmatched bases: 6. The CDR3 has 12 residues. CDR1 and CDR2 from the germline V gene are SQVTM and ANQGSEA. CDR3 sequence reads: CSASLAGAEQYF. For the CDR3, the DNA is TGCAGCGCGAGCCTAGCGGGAGCCGAGCAGTACTTC.

The gene calls are TRBV5-5 and TRBJ2-5, with D tentatively TRBD1 or TRBD2 (7 bases each). Germline lookup yields CDR1 SGHKS and CDR2 YYEKEE (reference sequence). This CDR3 region has 16 residues. Between the trimmed V and J ends, which lost 4 bases and 5 bases, there was a span of 21 bases. This CDR3 reads CASSTSQGGREETQYF. DNA of the CDR3: TGTGCCAGCAGCACCTCCCAGGGGGGGAGGGAGGAGACCCAGTACTTC.